This is a list of T cell receptor beta chains from one sample in a study of regulatory T cells in long-lasting Graves disease. TCRdb itself ran the multiplex PCR reads through MiXCR, one entry per CDR3 protein. This sample yields 390,000 or so distinct CDR3 sequences, of which roughly 12% are seen a single time; approximately 19% belongs to the top ten. This sample was shared with a second study, whose subject was T cells in Graves' hyperthyroidism and ophthalmopathy.

The source was peripheral blood mononuclear cells (PBMCs), collected at new diagnosis, from a patient treated with antithyroid drugs. The receptors were gathered from a woman between 18 and 29 years old with Graves disease. The CDR3 runs from the conserved cysteine through the conserved F or W. The size of a clone is reported for some rows only, either as once, few or many, or as a class for expanded clones.

clone size,J gene,V gene,CDR3 protein
few,TRBJ2-3,TRBV10-3,CAIRGNRGEQYF
.,TRBJ2-7,TRBV3-2,CASSHSIAETIPHFYEQYF
many,TRBJ2-1,TRBV11-2,CASSLAGASGLYNEQFF
many,TRBJ2-2,TRBV12-3/TRBV12-4,CASSIFRVPGELFF
many,TRBJ2-7,TRBV7-2,CASSRSTGGSEQYF
many,TRBJ2-1,TRBV20-1,CSASDRERKGSYNEQFF
.,TRBJ2-2,TRBV7-3,CASSLMASGELFF
few,TRBJ2-7,TRBV9,CASSVNSGQGAYYEQYF
many,TRBJ2-2,TRBV11-2,CASSLDKTSGSWYTGELFF
.,TRBJ2-1,TRBV6-2/TRBV6-3,CASRETARETRYF
many,TRBJ2-3,TRBV24-1,CATNTDGTDTQYF
many,TRBJ2-2,TRBV5-1,CASSLEGENTGELFF
.,TRBJ1-2,TRBV6-5,CASSYRWDRANYGYTF
.,TRBJ1-2,TRBV9,CASSSGQTPAAYGYTF
many,TRBJ1-2,TRBV20-1,CSARGIPKGKTNYGYTF
few,TRBJ2-3,TRBV4-3,CASSQNLAGADTQYF
many,TRBJ2-3,TRBV18,CASSSPPSADTQYF
many,TRBJ2-1,TRBV7-8,CASSPGLPSSYNEQFF
.,TRBJ2-7,TRBV4-3,CASSQGGRDSEQYF
many,TRBJ1-1,TRBV10-3,CAISEIQGINTEAFF
many,TRBJ2-7,TRBV6-5,CASSYPGSGRRGKTYEQYF
many,TRBJ1-1,TRBV2,CASSYSIDLAEAFF
many,TRBJ1-1,TRBV4-1,CASSPDRVENTEAFF
.,TRBJ1-2,TRBV27,CASSSVTGGEYGYTF
.,TRBJ2-1,TRBV2,CASSEGSGGYNNEQFF
.,TRBJ1-3,TRBV10-3,CALQRDLYSGNTIYF
many,TRBJ2-7,TRBV28,CASSLPRDRVIVTYEQYF
many,TRBJ2-3,TRBV10-3,CAIMGGEGTDTQYF
many,TRBJ2-5,TRBV24-1,CATSDSDDRPETQYF
.,TRBJ2-2,TRBV5-1,CASNTPTGQEELFF
many,TRBJ2-3,TRBV11-1,CASSGRASRATDTQYF
many,TRBJ1-2,TRBV7-6,CASSTHTLYGYTF
many,TRBJ1-1,TRBV20-1,CSARPLGVGTEAFF
many,TRBJ1-1,TRBV18,CASSPRNAGGGTEAFF
once,TRBJ1-2,TRBV7-8,CASTNTDYGYTF
many,TRBJ1-4,TRBV5-4,CASSLNRGNEKLFF
many,TRBJ2-1,TRBV7-9,CASSPLGSSYNEQFF
many,TRBJ2-1,TRBV19,CASSIGGTNNEQFF
many,TRBJ2-5,TRBV6-1,CATSHRKFETQYF
.,TRBJ2-5,TRBV19,CASSRSEGYETQYF
few,TRBJ2-1,TRBV19,CASNYAGTGYNEQFF
.,TRBJ2-3,TRBV18,CASSRTNLVTDTQYF
.,TRBJ2-7,TRBV10-3,CAIRQGGEQYF
many,TRBJ1-1,TRBV29-1,CSVVLGLGYTEAFF
many,TRBJ1-2,TRBV27,CASSLRSQGEGRLRLIGYTF
many,TRBJ2-3,TRBV7-3,CASSSRQTSTDTQYF
many,TRBJ1-4,TRBV2,CAGGDTLGEKLFF
many,TRBJ2-2,TRBV28,CASSLLHTGELFF
few,TRBJ1-1,TRBV4-2,CASSQDHRAEGTEAFF
few,TRBJ2-7,TRBV4-3,CASSQDVGGEGYEQYF
many,TRBJ2-1,TRBV7-2,CASSSEGLNEQFF
many,TRBJ1-1,TRBV10-3,CAIRFTMNTEAFF
many,TRBJ2-1,TRBV24-1,CATSDIPGGTREAGEQFF
.,TRBJ2-1,TRBV20-1,CSARGGTSGSLYNEQFF
many,TRBJ2-3,TRBV11-2,CASKQGPVSDTQYF
few,TRBJ1-2,TRBV4-1,CASSQEFRAGVGYTF
.,TRBJ1-5,TRBV2,CASSPGPSSYNQPQHF
.,TRBJ2-2,TRBV12-5,CASGKPTANTGELFF
many,TRBJ2-7,TRBV20-1,CSARGSSYEQYF
many,TRBJ2-7,TRBV10-3,CAISDRQFYEQYF